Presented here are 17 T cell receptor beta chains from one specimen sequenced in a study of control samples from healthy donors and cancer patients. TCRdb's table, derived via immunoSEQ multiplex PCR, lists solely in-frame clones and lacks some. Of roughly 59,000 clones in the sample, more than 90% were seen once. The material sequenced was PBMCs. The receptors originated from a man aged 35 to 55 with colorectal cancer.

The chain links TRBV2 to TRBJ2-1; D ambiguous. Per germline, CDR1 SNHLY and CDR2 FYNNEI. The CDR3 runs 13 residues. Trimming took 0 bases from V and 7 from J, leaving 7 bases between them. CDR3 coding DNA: TGTGCCAGCAGTGAAGCGGGCAGAAATGAGCAGTTCTTC. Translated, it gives CASSEAGRNEQFF.

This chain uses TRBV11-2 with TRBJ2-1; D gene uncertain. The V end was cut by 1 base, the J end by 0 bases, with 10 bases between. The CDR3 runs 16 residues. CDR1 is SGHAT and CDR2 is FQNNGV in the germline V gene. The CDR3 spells CASSLGLLSSYNEQFF. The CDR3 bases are TGTGCCAGCAGCTTAGGTCTCTTGAGCTCCTACAATGAGCAGTTCTTC.

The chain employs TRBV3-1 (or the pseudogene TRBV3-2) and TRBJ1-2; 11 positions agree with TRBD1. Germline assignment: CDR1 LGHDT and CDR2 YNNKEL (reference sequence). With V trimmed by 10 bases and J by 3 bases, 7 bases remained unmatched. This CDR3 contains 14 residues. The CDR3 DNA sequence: TGTGCCACCACCAGGACAGGGGGCGACTATGGCTACACCTTC. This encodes CATTRTGGDYGYTF.

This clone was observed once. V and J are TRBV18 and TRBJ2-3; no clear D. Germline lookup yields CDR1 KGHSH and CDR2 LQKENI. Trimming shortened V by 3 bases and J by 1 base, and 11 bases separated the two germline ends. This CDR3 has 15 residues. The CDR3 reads CASSPGSAGTDTQYF. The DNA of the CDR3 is TGTGCCAGCTCACCCGGCTCTGCGGGCACAGATACGCAGTATTTT.

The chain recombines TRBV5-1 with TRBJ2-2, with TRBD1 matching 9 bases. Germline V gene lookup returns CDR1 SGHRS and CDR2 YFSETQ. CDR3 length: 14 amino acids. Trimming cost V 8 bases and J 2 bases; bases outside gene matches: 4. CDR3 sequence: CASKTGGNTGELFF. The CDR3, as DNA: TGCGCCAGTAAGACAGGGGGAAACACCGGGGAGCTGTTTTTT.

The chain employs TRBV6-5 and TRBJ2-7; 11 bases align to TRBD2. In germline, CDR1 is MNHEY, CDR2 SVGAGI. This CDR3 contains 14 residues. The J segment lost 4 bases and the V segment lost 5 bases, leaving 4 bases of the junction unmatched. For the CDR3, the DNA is TGTGCCAGCAGTCCGGGACTAGCGGAGTACGAGCAGTACTTC. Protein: CASSPGLAEYEQYF.

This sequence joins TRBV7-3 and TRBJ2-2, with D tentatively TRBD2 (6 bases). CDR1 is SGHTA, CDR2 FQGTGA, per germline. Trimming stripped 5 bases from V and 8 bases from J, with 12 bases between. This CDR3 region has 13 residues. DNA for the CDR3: TGTGCCAGCAGCCGCCCCGGGGGTGGGGAGCTGTTTTTT. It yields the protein CASSRPGGGELFF.

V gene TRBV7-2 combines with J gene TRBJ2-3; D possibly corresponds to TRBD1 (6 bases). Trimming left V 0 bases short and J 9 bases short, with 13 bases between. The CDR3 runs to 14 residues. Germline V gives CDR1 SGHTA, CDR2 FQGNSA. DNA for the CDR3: TGTGCCAGCAGCTTAGCGGGGGCGAGTGGCACGCAGTATTTT. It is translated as CASSLAGASGTQYF.

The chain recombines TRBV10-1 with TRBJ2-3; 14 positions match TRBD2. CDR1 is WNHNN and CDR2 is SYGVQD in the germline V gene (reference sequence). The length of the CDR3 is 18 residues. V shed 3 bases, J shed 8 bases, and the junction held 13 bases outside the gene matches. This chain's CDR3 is CASSDTTSGGARWGTQYF. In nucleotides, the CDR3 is TGCGCCAGCAGTGACACGACTAGCGGGGGGGCCCGGTGGGGTACGCAGTATTTT.

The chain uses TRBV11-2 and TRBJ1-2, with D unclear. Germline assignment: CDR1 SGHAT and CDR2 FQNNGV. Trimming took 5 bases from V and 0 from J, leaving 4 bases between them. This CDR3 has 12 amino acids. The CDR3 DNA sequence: TGTGCCAGCAGCCAAGCTAACTATGGCTACACCTTC. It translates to CASSQANYGYTF.

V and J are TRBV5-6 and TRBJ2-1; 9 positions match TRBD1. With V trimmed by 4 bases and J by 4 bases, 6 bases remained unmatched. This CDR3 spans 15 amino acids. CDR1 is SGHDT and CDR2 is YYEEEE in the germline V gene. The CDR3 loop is CASSQGTGRYNEQFF. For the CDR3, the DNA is TGTGCCAGCAGCCAAGGGACAGGGCGGTACAATGAGCAGTTCTTC.

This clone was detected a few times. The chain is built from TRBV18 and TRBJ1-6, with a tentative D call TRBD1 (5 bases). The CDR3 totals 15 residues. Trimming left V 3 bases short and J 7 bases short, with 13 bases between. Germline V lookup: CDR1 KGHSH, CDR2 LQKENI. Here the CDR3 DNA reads TGTGCCAGCTCACCCGTAGTGGGGGAAAATTCACCCCTCCACTTT. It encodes CASSPVVGENSPLHF. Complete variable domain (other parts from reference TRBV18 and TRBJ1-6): NAGVMQNPRHLVRRRGQEARLRCSPMKGHSHVYWYRQLPEEGLKFMVYLQKENIIDESGMPKERFSAEFPKEGPSILRIQQVVRGDSAAYFCASSPVVGENSPLHFGNGTRLTVT.

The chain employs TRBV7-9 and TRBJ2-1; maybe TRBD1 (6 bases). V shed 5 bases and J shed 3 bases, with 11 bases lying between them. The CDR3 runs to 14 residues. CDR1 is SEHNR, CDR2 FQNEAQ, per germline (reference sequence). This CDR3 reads CASSPGAGYNEQFF. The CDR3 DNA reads TGTGCCAGCAGCCCAGGGGCGGGCTACAATGAGCAGTTCTTC.

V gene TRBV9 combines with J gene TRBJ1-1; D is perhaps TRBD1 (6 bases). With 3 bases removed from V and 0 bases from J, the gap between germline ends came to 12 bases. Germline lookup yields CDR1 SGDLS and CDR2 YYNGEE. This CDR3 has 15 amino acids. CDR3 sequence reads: CASSESPGVNTEAFF. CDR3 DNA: TGTGCCAGCAGCGAGAGCCCAGGGGTGAACACTGAAGCTTTCTTT.

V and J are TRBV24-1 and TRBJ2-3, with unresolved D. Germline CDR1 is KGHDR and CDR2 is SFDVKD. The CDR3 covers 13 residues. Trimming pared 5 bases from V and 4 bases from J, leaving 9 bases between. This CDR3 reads CATSAPGADTQYF. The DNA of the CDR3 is TGTGCCACCAGTGCCCCCGGCGCAGATACGCAGTATTTT.

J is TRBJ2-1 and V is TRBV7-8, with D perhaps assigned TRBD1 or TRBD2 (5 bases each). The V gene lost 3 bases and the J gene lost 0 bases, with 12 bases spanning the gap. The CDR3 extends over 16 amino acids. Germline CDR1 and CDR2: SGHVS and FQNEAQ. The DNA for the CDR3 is TGTGCCAGCAGCTTTTTTGGGGGTACCTCCTACAATGAGCAGTTCTTC. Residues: CASSFFGGTSYNEQFF.

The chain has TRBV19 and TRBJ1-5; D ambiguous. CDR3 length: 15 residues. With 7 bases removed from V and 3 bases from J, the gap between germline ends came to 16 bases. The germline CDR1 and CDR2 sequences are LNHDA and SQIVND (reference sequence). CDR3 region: CASNYAGGSNQPQHF. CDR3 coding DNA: TGTGCCAGTAATTATGCCGGAGGTTCCAATCAGCCCCAGCATTTT.